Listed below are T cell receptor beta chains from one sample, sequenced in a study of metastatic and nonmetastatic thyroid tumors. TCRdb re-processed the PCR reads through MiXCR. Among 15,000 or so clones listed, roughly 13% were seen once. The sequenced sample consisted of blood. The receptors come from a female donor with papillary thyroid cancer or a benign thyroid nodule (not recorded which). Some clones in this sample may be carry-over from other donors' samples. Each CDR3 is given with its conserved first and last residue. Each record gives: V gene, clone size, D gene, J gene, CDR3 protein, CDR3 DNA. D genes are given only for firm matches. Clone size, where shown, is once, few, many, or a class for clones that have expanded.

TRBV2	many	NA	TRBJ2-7	CVSGSYEQYF	TGTGTCTCCGGATCCTACGAGCAGTACTTC
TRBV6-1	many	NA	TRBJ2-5	CASSRLGETQYF	TGTGCCAGCAGTAGACTAGGGGAGACCCAGTACTTC
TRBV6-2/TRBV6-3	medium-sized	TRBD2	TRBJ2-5	CASSYGGGGGTQYF	TGTGCCAGCAGTTACGGCGGGGGAGGAGGGACCCAGTACTTC
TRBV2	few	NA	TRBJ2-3	CASGRLEPYTDTQYF	TGTGCCAGCGGACGCCTCGAACCATACACAGATACGCAGTATTTT
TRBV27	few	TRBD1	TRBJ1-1	CASKPVQGAVVTEAFF	TGTGCCAGCAAACCGGTACAGGGGGCAGTAGTCACTGAAGCTTTCTTT
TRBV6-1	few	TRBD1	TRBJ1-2	CASSEFSGDREVRGYTF	TGTGCCAGCAGTGAATTTTCGGGGGACAGGGAAGTTAGAGGCTACACCTTC
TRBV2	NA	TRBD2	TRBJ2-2	CASRPLAVGTGELFF	TGTGCCAGCAGACCCCTAGCGGTGGGGACCGGGGAGCTGTTTTTT
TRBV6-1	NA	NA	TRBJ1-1	CASSPADRWNTEAFF	TGTGCCAGCAGTCCCGCTGACAGGTGGAACACTGAAGCTTTCTTT
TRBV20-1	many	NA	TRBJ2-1	CSARDPFGDNEQFF	TGCAGTGCTAGAGATCCGTTTGGCGACAATGAGCAGTTCTTC
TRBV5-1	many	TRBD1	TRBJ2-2	CASSFGTGVSGELFF	TGCGCCAGCAGCTTTGGGACAGGGGTCTCCGGGGAGCTGTTTTTT
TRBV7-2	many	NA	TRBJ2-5	CASSPIVGYGETQYF	TGTGCCAGCAGCCCAATTGTGGGGTATGGGGAGACCCAGTACTTC
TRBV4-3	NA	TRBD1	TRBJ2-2	CASSPRLRQGSSNTGELFF	TGCGCCAGCAGCCCGCGACTGAGACAGGGATCCTCGAACACCGGGGAGCTGTTTTTT
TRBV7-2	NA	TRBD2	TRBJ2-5	CASSILADSQETQYF	TGTGCCAGCAGCATACTAGCGGACAGCCAAGAGACCCAGTACTTC
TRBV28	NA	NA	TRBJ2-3	CASTLTYTDTQYF	TGTGCCAGCACCTTGACATACACAGATACGCAGTATTTT
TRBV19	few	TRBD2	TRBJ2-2	CASSLIAGGGDLFF	TGTGCCAGTAGTCTGATAGCGGGAGGTGGTGATCTGTTTTTT
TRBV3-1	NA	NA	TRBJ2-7	CASSHPSEGRGWYEQYF	TGTGCCAGCAGCCACCCTTCGGAGGGGAGAGGTTGGTACGAGCAGTACTTC
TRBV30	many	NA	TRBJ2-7	CAWSPASEQYF	TGTGCCTGGAGTCCCGCGAGCGAGCAGTACTTC
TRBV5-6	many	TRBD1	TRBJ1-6	CASSSTFGQGSSYNSPLHF	TGTGCCAGCAGCTCAACCTTTGGACAGGGAAGCTCCTATAATTCACCCCTCCACTTT
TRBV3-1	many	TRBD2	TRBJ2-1	CASSRRGAYNEQFF	TGTGCCAGCAGCCGGCGGGGGGCTTACAATGAGCAGTTCTTC
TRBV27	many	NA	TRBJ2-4	CASSSPQLAKNIQYF	TGTGCCAGCAGTTCCCCACAGCTAGCCAAAAACATTCAGTACTTC
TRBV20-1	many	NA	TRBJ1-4	CSALDWGGKLFF	TGCAGTGCTCTAGATTGGGGGGGAAAACTGTTTTTT
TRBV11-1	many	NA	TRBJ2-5	CASSSKSDGVANRETQYF	TGTGCCAGCAGCTCCAAGTCCGACGGGGTGGCCAACCGAGAGACCCAGTACTTC
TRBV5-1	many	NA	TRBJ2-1	CASSADSSSYNEQFF	TGCGCCAGCAGCGCGGACTCTAGCTCCTACAATGAGCAGTTCTTC
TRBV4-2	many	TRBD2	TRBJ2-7	CASSRRLAGYTASYEQYF	TGTGCCAGCAGCCGGAGACTAGCGGGATACACAGCCTCCTACGAGCAGTACTTC
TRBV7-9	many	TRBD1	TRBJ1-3	CASSEGQAVDTIYF	TGTGCCAGCAGCGAAGGACAGGCTGTAGACACCATATATTTT
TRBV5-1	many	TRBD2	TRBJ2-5	CASSLDGEGGETQYF	TGCGCCAGCAGCTTGGACGGGGAGGGAGGAGAGACCCAGTACTTC
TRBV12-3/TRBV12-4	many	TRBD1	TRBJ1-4	CASSTRTGGGEKLFF	TGTGCCAGCAGCACTCGCACAGGGGGGGGGGAAAAACTGTTTTTT
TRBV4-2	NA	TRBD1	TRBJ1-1	CASSPGQGANLGTEAFF	TGTGCCAGCAGCCCCGGGCAGGGGGCTAACTTGGGCACTGAAGCTTTCTTT
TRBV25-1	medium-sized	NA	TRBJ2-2	CASSDMRTENTGELFF	TGTGCCAGCAGTGACATGAGGACAGAGAACACCGGGGAGCTGTTTTTT
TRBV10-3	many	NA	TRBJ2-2	CAISRDPITGELFF	TGTGCCATCAGCCGGGACCCGATTACCGGGGAGCTGTTTTTT
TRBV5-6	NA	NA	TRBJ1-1	CASSLVDTEAFF	TGTGCCAGCAGCTTGGTGGACACTGAAGCTTTCTTT
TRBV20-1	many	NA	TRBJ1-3	CSARDPPFSGNTIYF	TGCAGTGCTAGAGATCCCCCCTTCTCTGGAAACACCATATATTTT
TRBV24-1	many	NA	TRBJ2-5	CATSDPSVGTETQYF	TGTGCCACCAGTGATCCCTCCGTGGGGACCGAGACCCAGTACTTC
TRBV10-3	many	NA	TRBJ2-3	CAISEEDTQYF	TGTGCCATCAGTGAAGAAGATACGCAGTATTTT
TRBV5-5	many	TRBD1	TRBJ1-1	CASSLRTGNTEAFF	TGTGCCAGCAGCTTGAGGACAGGTAACACTGAAGCTTTCTTT
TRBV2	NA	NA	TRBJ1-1	CASRLGTGGTEAFF	TGTGCCAGCAGGTTAGGGACGGGCGGGACTGAAGCTTTCTTT
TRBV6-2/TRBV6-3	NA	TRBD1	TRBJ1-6	CASQGASPLHF	TGTGCCAGCCAGGGGGCCTCACCCCTCCACTTT
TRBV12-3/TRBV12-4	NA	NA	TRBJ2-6	CASFTSGANSLTF	TGTGCCAGCTTCACTTCCGGGGCCAACTCCCTGACTTTC
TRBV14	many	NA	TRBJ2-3	CASSQVIGADTQYF	TGTGCCAGCAGCCAAGTGATAGGGGCAGATACGCAGTATTTT
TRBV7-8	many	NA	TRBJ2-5	CASRPPIRPAQETQYF	TGTGCCAGCAGACCACCAATTCGTCCGGCCCAAGAGACCCAGTACTTC
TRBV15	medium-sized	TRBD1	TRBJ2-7	CATSTRRGSSYEQYF	TGTGCCACCAGCACCCGCAGGGGGTCGTCCTACGAGCAGTACTTC
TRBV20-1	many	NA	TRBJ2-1	CSARAPRGEQFF	TGCAGTGCTAGAGCCCCGCGAGGTGAGCAGTTCTTC
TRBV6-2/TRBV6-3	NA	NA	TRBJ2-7	CASSYSYRRDYEQYF	TGTGCCAGCAGTTACTCGTATAGGAGAGACTACGAGCAGTACTTC
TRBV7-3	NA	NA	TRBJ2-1	CASSLTNVGRNHEQFF	TGTGCCAGCAGCTTAACGAACGTCGGGAGAAATCATGAGCAGTTCTTC
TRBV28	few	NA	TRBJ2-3	CACGLEGTDTQYF	TGTGCCTGCGGTCTGGAGGGCACAGATACGCAGTATTTT
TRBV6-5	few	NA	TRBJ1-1	CASSFVGRLAEAFF	TGTGCCAGCAGTTTTGTGGGCAGGTTGGCTGAAGCTTTCTTT
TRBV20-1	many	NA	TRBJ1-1	CSASGQGGPEAFF	TGCAGTGCTAGCGGGCAGGGAGGCCCTGAAGCTTTCTTT
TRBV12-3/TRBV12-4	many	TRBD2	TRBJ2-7	CASSVTSGGAFEQYF	TGTGCCAGCAGTGTCACTAGCGGGGGGGCTTTCGAGCAGTACTTC
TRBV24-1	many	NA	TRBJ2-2	CATSDTVMVTGELFF	TGTGCCACCAGTGATACTGTAATGGTAACCGGGGAGCTGTTTTTT
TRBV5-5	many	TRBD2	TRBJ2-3	CASSPRTSGVGDTQYF	TGTGCCAGCAGCCCACGGACTAGCGGGGTGGGAGATACGCAGTATTTT
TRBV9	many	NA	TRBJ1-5	CASSVDIGDSNQPQHF	TGTGCCAGCAGCGTAGATATCGGGGATAGCAATCAGCCCCAGCATTTT
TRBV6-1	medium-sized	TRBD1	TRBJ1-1	CASSQDRGNTEAFF	TGTGCCAGCAGTCAAGACAGGGGAAACACTGAAGCTTTCTTT